The clone carrying this T cell receptor beta chain has a handful of counts. Germline CDR1 and CDR2: SGHTA and FQGNSA. The CDR3 spans 16 residues. V was clipped by 1 base and J by 2 bases; unmatched bases: 5. This sample stems from a study of blood T cells in healthy people across ages. With a J-beta primer mix and a sample-barcoded 5' primer, a second PCR ran about 7 to 12 cycles. A template-switch adaptor with 12 random nucleotides tagged each cDNA molecule. Individual samples furnished no less than 2.5 million CDR3-containing paired-end reads apiece. TCRdb itself ran the 5' RACE reads through MiXCR, one entry per CDR3 protein. The sample lists 1.4 million to 1.5 million distinct CDR3 sequences; approximately 40% were seen once.

Source material: blood. The TCR comes from a woman aged 18 to 35 in good health. The chain couples TRBV7-2 to TRBJ2-1, with 7 bases identical to TRBD2. As DNA, the CDR3 is TGTGCCAGCAGCTTAGGTCTAGCGGAACCCTACAATGAGCAGTTCTTC. It is translated as CASSLGLAEPYNEQFF.